This T cell receptor (beta chain) was retrieved from a study of T cells expressing NK-cell markers. Background on the study: There were seven HCMV-seropositive donors and one seronegative donor among the eight sequenced.

This CDR3 comprises 15 residues. CDR1 and CDR2 from the germline V gene are DFQATT and SNEGSKA (reference sequence). From its re-call of the 5' RACE reads, TCRdb lists each CDR3 protein once, without DNA. Its table records a few hundred thousand distinct CDR3 sequences. Specimen: blood T cells: a sorted CD56 or NKG2C T cell subset, CD4+ or CD8+ T cells, or bulk PBMC T cells (not recorded which). This TCR came from a man aged 18-30 years in good health. The gene calls are TRBV20-1 and TRBJ2-1. The CDR3 reads CSARSAGGSYNEQFF.